Each of the 3 T cell receptor beta chains below was sequenced from the same sample in a study of neurological immune-mediated disorders. TCRdb re-analysed the 5' RACE reads in MiXCR, keeping a single row per CDR3 protein. The sample holds about 120,000 distinct CDR3 sequences; roughly 3.2% are singletons and the top ten take around 1.2%. The specimen was PBMCs. The source of these receptors is a woman younger than 45 with multiple sclerosis.

The sample holds many counts of this clonotype. The rearrangement links TRBV4-1 to TRBJ2-5, with D possibly matching TRBD2 (6 bases). The germline CDR1 and CDR2 sequences are MGHRA and YSYEKL. The CDR3 is made up of 17 amino acids. V shed 1 base and J shed 7 bases, with 22 bases lying between them. The chain's CDR3 is CASSQALVTRGVLTQYF. CDR3 nucleotide sequence: TGCGCCAGCAGCCAAGCCCTGGTAACCCGCGGGGTCTTGACCCAGTACTTC.

This clonotype was counted ten times or more. The chain couples TRBV7-2 to TRBJ1-3; D remains ambiguous. Between the trimmed V and J ends, which lost 1 base and 0 bases, there was a span of 1 base. CDR1 SGHTA and CDR2 FQGNSA come from the germline V gene. The CDR3 is 13 amino acids. The CDR3: CASSLGSGNTIYF. CDR3 DNA: TGTGCCAGCAGCTTAGGCTCTGGAAACACCATATATTTT.

This clonotype was detected ten times or more. The chain has TRBV18 and TRBJ1-1; D is unclear. Trimming stripped 0 bases from V and 4 bases from J, with 12 bases between. CDR1 and CDR2 (germline): KGHSH, LQKENI. The CDR3 extends over 15 amino acids. This CDR3 is CASSPPRPGSTEAFF. The CDR3 nucleotides are TGTGCCAGCTCACCACCCCGGCCGGGGAGCACTGAAGCTTTCTTT. Filled out from reference TRBV18 and TRBJ1-1, the complete variable domain reads NAGVMQNPRHLVRRRGQEARLRCSPMKGHSHVYWYRQLPEEGLKFMVYLQKENIIDESGMPKERFSAEFPKEGPSILRIQQVVRGDSAAYFCASSPPRPGSTEAFFGQGTRLTVV.